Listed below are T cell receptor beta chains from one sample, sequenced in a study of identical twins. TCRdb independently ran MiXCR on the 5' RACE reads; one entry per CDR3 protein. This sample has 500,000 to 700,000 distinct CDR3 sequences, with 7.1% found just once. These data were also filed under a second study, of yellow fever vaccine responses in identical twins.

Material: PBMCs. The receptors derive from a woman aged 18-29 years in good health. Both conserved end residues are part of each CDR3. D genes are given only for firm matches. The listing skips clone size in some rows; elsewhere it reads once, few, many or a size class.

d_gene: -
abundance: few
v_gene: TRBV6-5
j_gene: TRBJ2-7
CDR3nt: TGTGCCAGCAGTTACTCGGGGGGGCCCTCCTACGAGCAGTACTTC
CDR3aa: CASSYSGGPSYEQYF

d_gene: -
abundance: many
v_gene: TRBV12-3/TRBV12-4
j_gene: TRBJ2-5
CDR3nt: TGTGCCAGCAGCCGCACTAGGGTCAGGGAGACCCAGTACTTC
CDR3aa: CASSRTRVRETQYF

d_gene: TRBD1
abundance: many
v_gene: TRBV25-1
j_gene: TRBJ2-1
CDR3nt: TGTGCCAGCAGCTTAGGACAGGGTGGGTCCTACAATGAGCAGTTCTTC
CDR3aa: CASSLGQGGSYNEQFF

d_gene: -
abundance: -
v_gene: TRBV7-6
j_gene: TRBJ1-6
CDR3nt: TGTGCCAGCAGCCCCACGGAGCGGGGAGGATATAATTCACCCCTCCACTTT
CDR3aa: CASSPTERGGYNSPLHF

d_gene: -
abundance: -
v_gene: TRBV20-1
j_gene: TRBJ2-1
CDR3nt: TGCAGTGCTAGAGGAACTAGTTTGGGTCACAATGAGCAGTTCTTC
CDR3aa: CSARGTSLGHNEQFF

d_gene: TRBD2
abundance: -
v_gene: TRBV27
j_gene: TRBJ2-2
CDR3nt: TGTGCCAGCAGGTCTGGGAGGGGCGTCGGGCTGTTTTTT
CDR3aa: CASRSGRGVGLFF

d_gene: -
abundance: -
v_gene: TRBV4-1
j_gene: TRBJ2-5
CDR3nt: TGCGCCAGCAGCCACCTACGGGAAGGGTTGGAGACCCAGTACTTC
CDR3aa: CASSHLREGLETQYF

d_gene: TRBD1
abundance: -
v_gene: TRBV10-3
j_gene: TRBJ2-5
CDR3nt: TGTGCCACTCGATTCGGGACAGAAATAGAGACCCAGTACTTC
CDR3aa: CATRFGTEIETQYF

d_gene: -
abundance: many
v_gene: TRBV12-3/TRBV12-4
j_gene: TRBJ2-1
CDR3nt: TGTGCCAGCAATCTAGCATACAATGAGCAGTTCTTC
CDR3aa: CASNLAYNEQFF

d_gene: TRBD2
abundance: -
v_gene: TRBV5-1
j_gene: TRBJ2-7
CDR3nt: TGCGCCAGCTCCCTTGGGGCGGGAGGTTGGTACGAGCAGTACTTC
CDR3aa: CASSLGAGGWYEQYF

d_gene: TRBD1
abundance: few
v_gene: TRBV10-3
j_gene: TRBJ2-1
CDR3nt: TGTGCCATCAGCCAGACAGGGGACAATGAGCAGTTCTTC
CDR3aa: CAISQTGDNEQFF

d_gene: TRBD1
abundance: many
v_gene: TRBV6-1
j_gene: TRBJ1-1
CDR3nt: TGTGCCAGCAGCCGACAGGGTTTGGACACTGAAGCTTTCTTT
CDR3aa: CASSRQGLDTEAFF

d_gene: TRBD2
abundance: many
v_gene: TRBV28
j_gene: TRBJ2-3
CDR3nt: TGTGCCAGCAGTCCCAGCGGGGGGGCCGGTGATACGCAGTATTTT
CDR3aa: CASSPSGGAGDTQYF

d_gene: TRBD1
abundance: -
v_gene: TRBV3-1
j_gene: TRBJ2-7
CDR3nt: TGTGCCAGCAGCCAGACATCAGGGGGCAGCGAGCAGTACTTC
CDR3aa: CASSQTSGGSEQYF

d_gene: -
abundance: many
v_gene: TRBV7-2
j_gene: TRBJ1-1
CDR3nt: TGTGCCAGCAGCCCCCAGCTGAACACTGAAGCTTTCTTT
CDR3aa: CASSPQLNTEAFF

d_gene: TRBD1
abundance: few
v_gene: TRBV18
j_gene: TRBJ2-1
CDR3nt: TGTGCCAGCTCACCACCGTCGAAGACAGGGTTCCTTTCCTACAATGAGCAGTTCTTC
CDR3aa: CASSPPSKTGFLSYNEQFF

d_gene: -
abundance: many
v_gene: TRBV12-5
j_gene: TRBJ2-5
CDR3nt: TGTGCTAGTGGTGGGGACAATCAAGAGACCCAGTACTTC
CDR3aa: CASGGDNQETQYF

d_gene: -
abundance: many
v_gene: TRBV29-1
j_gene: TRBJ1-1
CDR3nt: TGCAGCGTTGATTCCCAGACGACAGGTGAAGCTTTCTTT
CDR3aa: CSVDSQTTGEAFF

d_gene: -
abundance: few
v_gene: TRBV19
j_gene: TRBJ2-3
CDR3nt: TGTGCCAGTAGTATCCTAGTATCGGCAGATACGCAGTATTTT
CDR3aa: CASSILVSADTQYF

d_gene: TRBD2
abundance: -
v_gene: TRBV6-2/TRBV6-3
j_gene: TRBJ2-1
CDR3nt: TGTGCCAGCAGTTCACTAGCGGGAGGGCCGGACGAGCAGTTCTTC
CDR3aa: CASSSLAGGPDEQFF

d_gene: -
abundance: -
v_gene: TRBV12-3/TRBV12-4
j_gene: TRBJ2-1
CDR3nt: TGTGCCAGCTGTCCTCCTCCCTTGGACAGCCGCTCCTACAATGAGCAGTTCTTC
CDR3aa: CASCPPPLDSRSYNEQFF